This TCR beta chain was sequenced in a study of T-cell reconstitution after alpha-beta-depleted transplantation in children. V was clipped by 2 bases and J by 8 bases, with 10 bases between them. The CDR3 runs to 14 residues. Germline V CDR1 and CDR2: SGHTA, FQGNSA. TCRbeta library preparation incorporated unique molecular identifiers. From the PCR reads, TCRdb called clonotypes with MiXCR, one entry per CDR3 protein. The sample carries about 600,000 distinct CDR3 sequences, under 25% recorded once. This TCR was sampled from a boy in the first two years of life who had a stem cell transplant for acute myeloid leukemia, so the T cells may come from the graft donor. The sample here was PBMCs, mostly from graft donor cells, taken 360 days after TCRalphabeta/CD19-depleted stem cell transplant. This chain uses TRBV7-2 with TRBJ1-6; the D gene is possibly TRBD1 (5 bases). This chain's CDR3 is CASSLRARDSPLHF. The CDR3 DNA follows: TGTGCCAGCAGCTTACGGGCCAGGGATTCACCCCTCCACTTT.